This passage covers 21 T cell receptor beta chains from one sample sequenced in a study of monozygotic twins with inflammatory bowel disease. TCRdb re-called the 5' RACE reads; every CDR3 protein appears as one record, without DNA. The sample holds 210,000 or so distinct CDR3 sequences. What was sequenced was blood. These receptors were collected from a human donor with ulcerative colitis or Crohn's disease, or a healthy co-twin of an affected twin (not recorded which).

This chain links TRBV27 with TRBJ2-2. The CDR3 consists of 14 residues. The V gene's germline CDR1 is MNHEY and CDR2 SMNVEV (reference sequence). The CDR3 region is CASSLVGQDGELFF.

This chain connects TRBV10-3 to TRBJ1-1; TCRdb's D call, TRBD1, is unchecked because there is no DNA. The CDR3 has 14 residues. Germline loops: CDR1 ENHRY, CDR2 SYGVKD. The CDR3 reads CANSESQGGTEAFF.

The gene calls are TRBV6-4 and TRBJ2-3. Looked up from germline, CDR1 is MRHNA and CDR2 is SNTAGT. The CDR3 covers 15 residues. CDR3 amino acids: CASSDRTSGTDTQYF.

The CDR3 reads CASRNPYEQYF. This rearrangement joins TRBV27 to TRBJ2-7. This CDR3 contains 11 residues. The germline CDR1 and CDR2 sequences are MNHEY and SMNVEV (reference sequence).

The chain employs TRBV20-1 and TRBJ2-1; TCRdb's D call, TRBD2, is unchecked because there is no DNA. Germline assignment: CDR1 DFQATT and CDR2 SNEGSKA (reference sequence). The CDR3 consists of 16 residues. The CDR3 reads CSAKYLAGDSYNEQFF.

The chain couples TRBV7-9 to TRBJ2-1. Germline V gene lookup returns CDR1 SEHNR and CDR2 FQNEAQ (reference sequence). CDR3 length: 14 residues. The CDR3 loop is CASSLVGEDNEQFF.

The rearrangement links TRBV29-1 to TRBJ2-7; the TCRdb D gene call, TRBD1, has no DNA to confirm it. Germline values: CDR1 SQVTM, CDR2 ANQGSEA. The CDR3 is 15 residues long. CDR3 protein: CSVEPGPPASYEQYF.

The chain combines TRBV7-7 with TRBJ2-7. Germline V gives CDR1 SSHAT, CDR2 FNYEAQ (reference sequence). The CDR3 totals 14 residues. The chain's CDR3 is CASSLGPVSYEQYF.

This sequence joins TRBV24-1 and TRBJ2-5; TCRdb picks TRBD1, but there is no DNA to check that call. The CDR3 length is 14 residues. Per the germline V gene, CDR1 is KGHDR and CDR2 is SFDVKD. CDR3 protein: CATSGCPNEETQYF.

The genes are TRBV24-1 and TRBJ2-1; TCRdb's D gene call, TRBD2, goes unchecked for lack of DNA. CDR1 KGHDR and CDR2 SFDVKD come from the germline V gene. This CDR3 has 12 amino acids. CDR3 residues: CATSDFEGDQFF.

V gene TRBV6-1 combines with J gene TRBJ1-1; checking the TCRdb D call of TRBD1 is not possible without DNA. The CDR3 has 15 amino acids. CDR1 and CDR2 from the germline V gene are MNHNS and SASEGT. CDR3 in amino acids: CASKVDRGRGSEAFF.

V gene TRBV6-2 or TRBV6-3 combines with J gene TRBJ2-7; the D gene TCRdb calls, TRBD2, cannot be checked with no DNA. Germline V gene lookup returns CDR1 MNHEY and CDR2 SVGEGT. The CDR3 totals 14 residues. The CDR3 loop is CASSYSNSVGLTDF.

This chain's CDR3 is CASSWRDRSSRANVLTF. The genes are TRBV5-6 and TRBJ2-6; lacking DNA, the TRBD2 call made by TCRdb goes unchecked. CDR1 is SGHDT and CDR2 is YYEEEE in the germline V gene. The CDR3 is 17 residues long.

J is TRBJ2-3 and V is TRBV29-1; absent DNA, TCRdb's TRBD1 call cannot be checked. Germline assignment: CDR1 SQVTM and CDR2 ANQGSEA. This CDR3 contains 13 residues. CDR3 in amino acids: CSVQRVSADTQYF.

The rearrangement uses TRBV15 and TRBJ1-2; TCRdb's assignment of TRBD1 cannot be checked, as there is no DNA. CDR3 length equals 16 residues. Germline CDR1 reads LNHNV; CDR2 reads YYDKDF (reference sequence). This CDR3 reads CATSRDGTGGNYGYTF.

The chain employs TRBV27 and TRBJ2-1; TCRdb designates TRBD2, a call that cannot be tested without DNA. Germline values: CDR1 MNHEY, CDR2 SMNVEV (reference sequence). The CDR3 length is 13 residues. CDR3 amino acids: CASSERGGGEQFF.

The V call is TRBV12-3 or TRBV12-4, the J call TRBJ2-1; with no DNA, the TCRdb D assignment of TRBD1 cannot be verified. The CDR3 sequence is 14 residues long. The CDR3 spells CATQTGGGYNEQFF.

CDR3 loop: CASSFSTSGEQYF. The chain has TRBV7-2 and TRBJ2-7; TCRdb gives TRBD2 as the D gene, but with no DNA this cannot be confirmed. The CDR3 sequence is 13 residues long. Germline V CDR1 and CDR2: SGHTA, FQGNSA.

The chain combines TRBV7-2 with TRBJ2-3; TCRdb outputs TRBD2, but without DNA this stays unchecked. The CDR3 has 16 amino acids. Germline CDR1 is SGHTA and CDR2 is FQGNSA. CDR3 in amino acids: CASSSASGTTEDTQYF.

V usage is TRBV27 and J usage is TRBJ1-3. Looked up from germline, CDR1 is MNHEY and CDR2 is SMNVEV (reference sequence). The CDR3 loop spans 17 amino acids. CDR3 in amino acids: CASSLSPVGASGNTIYF.

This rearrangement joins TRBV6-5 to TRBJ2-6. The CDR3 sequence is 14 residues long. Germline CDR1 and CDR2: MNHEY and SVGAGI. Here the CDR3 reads CASSTLSGANVLTF.